A selection of T cell receptor beta chains follows, all from one sample in a study of blood T cell repertoires in COVID-19. Generated by immunoSEQ multiplex PCR, the TCRdb table keeps only in-frame clones and is missing some. The sample includes more than 300,000 clones, roughly nine tenths of them seen just once. Sequencing was done on a sample of PBMCs or T cells enriched from blood (not recorded which). These receptors all come from a young woman who had been exposed to COVID-19. Both conserved end residues are part of each CDR3. Each record gives: J gene, V gene, clone size, D gene, CDR3 DNA, CDR3 protein. D genes are given only for firm matches. The size entry is marked missing in some rows and otherwise reads once, few, many or a size class.

TRBJ2-7,TRBV5-1,-,TRBD2,TGCGCCAGCAGCCCCTGGACTAGTGAGCACGAGCAGTACTTC,CASSPWTSEHEQYF
TRBJ2-2,TRBV18,-,-,TGTGCCAGCTCACCCCTCGGCGGGGAGCTGTTTTTT,CASSPLGGELFF
TRBJ2-1,TRBV4-1,-,TRBD1,TGCGCCAGCAGCCAAAAACCCGGACAGGGAGTAGGGTCCTACAATGAGCAGTTCTTC,CASSQKPGQGVGSYNEQFF
TRBJ1-2,TRBV9,-,TRBD1,TGTGCCAGCAGCCCTTGGGACAGACCCAACTATGGCTACACCTTC,CASSPWDRPNYGYTF
TRBJ1-1,TRBV11-3,-,-,TGTGCCAGCAGCTTAGGCCGGGGGAGGAACACTGAAGCTTTCTTT,CASSLGRGRNTEAFF
TRBJ1-2,TRBV6-5,once,-,TGTGCCAGCAGCACACAGTACTCCAACTATGGCTACACCTTC,CASSTQYSNYGYTF
TRBJ1-4,TRBV18,-,-,TGTGCCAGCTCACCAAGTAGAGTCGATGAAAAACTGTTTTTT,CASSPSRVDEKLFF
TRBJ2-1,TRBV19,once,TRBD2,TGTGCCAGTAGTATCTTTGGCGGGGGGGCCCCCTACAATGAGCAGTTCTTC,CASSIFGGGAPYNEQFF
TRBJ1-1,TRBV6-5,-,-,TGTGCCAGCAGCCGACAGGTACTCACTGAAGCTTTCTTT,CASSRQVLTEAFF
TRBJ1-6,TRBV19,-,-,TGTGCCAGTAGCCAGGGTCTGTCATCCTATAATTCACCCCTCCACTTT,CASSQGLSSYNSPLHF
TRBJ1-2,TRBV2,few,-,TGTGCCAGCAGTGAAGCATGGAGGACGGCTAACTATGGCTACACCTTC,CASSEAWRTANYGYTF